This TCR beta chain is from a study of blood T cell repertoires in COVID-19. Original methodology: Reference gene primer amplification yielded estimated nucleated cell counts. Only in-frame clones appear in the TCRdb table, and some are missing; sequencing was by immunoSEQ multiplex PCR. V and J calls and clone size follow that table, whereas D and trimming were derived from the DNA. The table has 54,000 or so clones, under 90% seen once. The CDR3 loop spans 17 amino acids. Losses at the gene ends were 4 bases for V and 1 base for J; bases not matched to a gene: 8. The germline V gene has CDR1 SGHTA and CDR2 FQGNSA. Seattle participants joined during active infection and were tracked over time.

The material sequenced was peripheral blood. The TCR originated in a man older than 75 with COVID-19, enrolled during active disease. The chain has TRBV7-2 and TRBJ2-1, with TRBD2 identical over 9 bases. The CDR3 region has the DNA TGTGCCAGCAGCTCGCTAGCGGGGCCTGGGTCCTACAATGAGCAGTTCTTC. Translation: CASSSLAGPGSYNEQFF. Full variable domain (missing parts from reference TRBV7-2 and TRBJ2-1): GAGVSQSPSNKVTEKGKDVELRCDPISGHTALYWYRQSLGQGLEFLIYFQGNSAPDKSGLPSDRFSAERTGGSVSTLTIQRTQQEDSAVYLCASSSLAGPGSYNEQFFGPGTRLTVL.